These 13 T cell receptor beta chains came from one sample sequenced in a study of identical twins. A single record per CDR3 protein comes from TCRdb applying MiXCR to the 5' RACE reads. The sample lists around 250,000 distinct CDR3 sequences; about 6.7% were seen once. The sample was also reused in another study, on T cells expressing NK-cell markers.

Material: CD8+ T cells sorted from blood. The receptor source for this set is a woman aged 18-29 years in good health.

The chain recombines TRBV29-1 with TRBJ1-2, with a weak D call TRBD1 (5 bases). The V gene's germline CDR1 is SQVTM and CDR2 ANQGSEA. CDR3 size: 15 residues. The V end was cut by 0 bases, the J end by 8 bases, with 19 bases between. The CDR3 region is CSVEEAGTEKRGYTF. The DNA of the CDR3 is TGCAGCGTTGAAGAAGCGGGGACCGAGAAACGGGGCTACACCTTC.

The table lists this clonotype with many counts. The chain's CDR3 is CASSLGKGVIYEQYF. CDR3 coding DNA: TGCGCCAGCAGCTTGGGGAAGGGGGTAATCTACGAGCAGTACTTC. V is TRBV5-1 and J is TRBJ2-7, with D possibly TRBD1 on 6 matching bases. The CDR3 totals 15 residues. Trimming removed 0 bases from V and 3 bases from J, with 13 bases in between. Germline loops: CDR1 SGHRS, CDR2 YFSETQ.

The J gene is TRBJ2-7, the V gene TRBV27, with D tentatively TRBD2 (7 bases). This CDR3 has 14 residues. V was cut by 6 bases and J by 4 bases, with 16 bases left in between. Germline assignment: CDR1 MNHEY and CDR2 SMNVEV (reference sequence). The CDR3 nucleotides read TGTGCCAGCAGCCGGCGGGGGCATCTATACGAGCAGTACTTC. Its translation: CASSRRGHLYEQYF.

This clonotype appeared a few times. The chain is built from TRBV27 and TRBJ2-5, with TRBD2 identical over 7 bases. This CDR3 region has 15 residues. Trimming removed 8 bases from V and 1 base from J; junction bases left unmatched: 10. The germline gives CDR1 MNHEY, CDR2 SMNVEV (reference sequence). In nucleotides, the CDR3 is TGTGCCAGCTCGTACCTGGCTAGCGGCCAAGAGACCCAGTACTTC. It codes for CASSYLASGQETQYF.

This clonotype was observed at least ten times. The rearrangement links TRBV9 to TRBJ2-3, with D uncertain. CDR3 length equals 12 residues. Germline CDR1 and CDR2: SGDLS and YYNGEE. V lost 5 bases and J lost 2, with 6 bases in between. CDR3: CASSPPTDTQYF. CDR3 nucleotides: TGTGCCAGCAGTCCGCCCACAGATACGCAGTATTTT.

This chain joins TRBV6-1 and TRBJ2-7; D uncertain. Germline V gene data show CDR1 as MNHNS and CDR2 as SASEGT. V lost 9 bases to trimming and J lost 2 bases, with 14 bases between them. The CDR3 has 13 amino acids. CDR3 DNA sequence: TGTGCCAGTTCTGAGGACGGAACCTACGAGCAGTACTTC. Protein: CASSEDGTYEQYF.

This clonotype was recorded many times. This sequence joins TRBV19 and TRBJ1-1; perhaps TRBD1 as D (5 bases). There are 13 residues in the CDR3. The germline V gene encodes CDR1 LNHDA and CDR2 SQIVND (reference sequence). V was pared by 2 bases and J by 10 bases, with 14 bases between. CDR3 in amino acids: CASSITRGNGAFF. DNA of the CDR3: TGTGCCAGTAGTATAACCCGGGGGAATGGAGCTTTCTTT.

Ten or more counts support this clonotype. CDR3 coding DNA: TGTGCCAGCAGTGGGGAGGAGCGGGAGATAGGCACCGGGGAGCTGTTTTTT. It codes for CASSGEEREIGTGELFF. V usage is TRBV6-1 and J usage is TRBJ2-2; TRBD2 matches 8 bases. The junction had 11 bases not matched to a gene; V was cut back by 4 bases and J by 4 bases. Germline-derived CDR1 and CDR2 are MNHNS and SASEGT. CDR3 length: 17 amino acids.

The chain employs TRBV18 and TRBJ1-4; 7 bases are shared with TRBD1. Germline V gene lookup returns CDR1 KGHSH and CDR2 LQKENI. The CDR3 consists of 14 residues. The ends lost 6 bases at V and 8 bases at J; junction bases unmatched: 9. The CDR3 DNA sequence: TGTGCCAGCTCCCTCGGGGACAGAAGAGAAAAACTGTTTTTT. It translates to CASSLGDRREKLFF.

The chain's CDR3 is CASSYPRSGTNTEAFF. The DNA for the CDR3 is TGTGCCAGCAGCTATCCCCGATCAGGGACGAACACTGAAGCTTTCTTT. The rearrangement joins TRBV7-9 to TRBJ1-1; weak D call: TRBD1 (5 bases). Trimming took 4 bases from V and 1 from J, leaving 16 bases between them. The CDR3 totals 16 residues. Germline CDR1 is SEHNR and CDR2 is FQNEAQ (reference sequence).

The sample holds a few counts of this clonotype. V is TRBV7-9 and J is TRBJ2-7; TRBD2 is a possible D gene (6 bases). The CDR3 spans 15 residues. Germline V gives CDR1 SEHNR, CDR2 FQNEAQ (reference sequence). Trimming took off 4 bases at V and 3 bases at J, with 16 bases between the two ends. For the CDR3, the DNA is TGTGCCAGCAGCTCTCCGGAGGGCCTCAACTACGAGCAGTACTTC. This gives the protein CASSSPEGLNYEQYF.

This clonotype was picked up many times. J is TRBJ2-7 and V is TRBV6-2 or TRBV6-3; D possibly uses TRBD1 or TRBD2 (5 bases each). The V end lost 0 bases, the J end lost 12 bases, and 15 bases lay between the germline ends. The germline CDR1 and CDR2 sequences are MNHEY and SVGEGT. The length of the CDR3 is 13 residues. The CDR3 nucleotides read TGTGCCAGCAGTTACTCGATCGGGACGATCGTGTACTTC. Encoded protein: CASSYSIGTIVYF.

In its sample, this clonotype was seen a few times. The chain couples TRBV27 to TRBJ2-2, with 8 bases aligning to TRBD2. The CDR3 spans 17 residues. Germline V lookup: CDR1 MNHEY, CDR2 SMNVEV (reference sequence). Unmatched junction bases numbered 8, after V lost 2 bases and J lost 3 bases. CDR3 in DNA: TGTGCCAGCAGTTTAATCACGGGAGGGCCGTACACCGGGGAGCTGTTTTTT. As protein: CASSLITGGPYTGELFF.